This T cell receptor beta chain was observed in a study of cytomegalovirus exposure and HLA in healthy donors. The wider study: Earlier results showed roughly 120 million unique TCR beta sequences derived from around 170 million T cells.

The CDR3 is 14 amino acids. The V end was cut by 0 bases, the J end by 5 bases, with 11 bases between. Germline CDR1 and CDR2: SGHRS and YFSETQ. This PCR relied on a set of 60 Vbeta primers and 13 Jbeta primers. The repertoire was sequenced with immunoSEQ multiplex PCR; TCRdb's copy has only in-frame clones and lacks some. The table lists 130,000 or so clones, around 79% of them singletons. The sample comprised PBMCs. This TCR was sampled from a middle-aged woman in good health and CMV-seronegative. The chain combines TRBV5-1 with TRBJ1-1, with D perhaps matching TRBD1 (6 bases). In DNA form, the CDR3 reads TGCGCCAGCAGCTTGGTAAGGGGGAAGACTGAAGCTTTCTTT. It encodes CASSLVRGKTEAFF.